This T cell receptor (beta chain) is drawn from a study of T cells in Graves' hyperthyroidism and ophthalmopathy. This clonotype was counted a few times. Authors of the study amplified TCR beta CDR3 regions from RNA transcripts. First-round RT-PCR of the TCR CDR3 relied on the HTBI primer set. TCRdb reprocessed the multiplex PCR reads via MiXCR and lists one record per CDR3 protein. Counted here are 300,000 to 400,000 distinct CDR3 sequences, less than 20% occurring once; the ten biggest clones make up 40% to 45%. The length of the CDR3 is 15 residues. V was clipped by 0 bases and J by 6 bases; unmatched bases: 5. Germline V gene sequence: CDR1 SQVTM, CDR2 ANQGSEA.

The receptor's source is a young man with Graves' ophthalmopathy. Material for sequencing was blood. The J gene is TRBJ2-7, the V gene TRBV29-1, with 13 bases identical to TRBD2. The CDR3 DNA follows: TGCAGCGTTGAAGATCGAACTAGCGGGGGGGGCGAGCAGTACTTC. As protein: CSVEDRTSGGGEQYF.